These T cell receptor beta chains were read from a single sample in a study of shared clonotypes between healthy human individuals. The method was immunoSEQ multiplex PCR; TCRdb's version includes in-frame clones alone and lacks a portion of them. The repertoire consists of roughly 660,000 clones, with roughly 91% occurring once and the leading ten covering about 34%. Input material: memory CD8+ T cells from PBMCs. The receptors here all came from a young man in good health. Some clones in this sample may be carry-over from other donors' samples. Each CDR3 is given with its conserved first and last residue. A D gene is named only where the DNA matches it firmly.

V gene,D gene,J gene,CDR3 protein
TRBV18,TRBD2,TRBJ2-7,CASSPYGGESSYEQYF
TRBV5-4,TRBD2,TRBJ2-7,CASSLSSSGFGEQYF
TRBV6-1,-,TRBJ1-1,CASKQGTEAFF
TRBV11-2,-,TRBJ1-2,CASSSSRTANYGYTF
TRBV6-4,-,TRBJ1-2,CARKTPPKYGYTF
TRBV7-9,TRBD2,TRBJ2-1,CASRPPGLAGGPYSFEQFF
TRBV7-9,TRBD2,TRBJ2-7,CASSLAGGPYEQYF
TRBV10-3,TRBD1,TRBJ1-5,CAISDPGGTGDRPGNQPQHF
TRBV7-9,TRBD2,TRBJ2-6,CASSLAGTRKTGANVLTF
TRBV5-1,-,TRBJ1-4,CASSLVGQGREKLFF
TRBV13,TRBD2,TRBJ2-2,CASSMTSGENTGELFF
TRBV4-1,TRBD2,TRBJ2-7,CASSQVLADTYEQYF
TRBV5-6,TRBD1,TRBJ2-4,CASSQFGTGEYF
TRBV11-3,-,TRBJ2-2,CASRSGVSELFF
TRBV19,TRBD1,TRBJ2-7,CASSKFGTGILYEQYF
TRBV9,-,TRBJ2-2,CASSVGSANTGELFF
TRBV7-2,-,TRBJ2-1,CASSLVKNEQFF
TRBV9,-,TRBJ2-3,CASSADYTQYF
TRBV6-1,TRBD2,TRBJ2-1,CASSDPTSGRLDEQFF
TRBV7-8,-,TRBJ1-5,CASRAGGSNQPQHF
TRBV29-1,-,TRBJ2-1,CSAGVPEQFF
TRBV9,TRBD1,TRBJ1-3,CASSVEGASGNTIYF
TRBV6-5,TRBD2,TRBJ2-1,CASSWREGYNEQFF
TRBV2,TRBD2,TRBJ2-1,CASTIPSGTSGRFSNEQFF
TRBV7-6,-,TRBJ2-1,CASSLSGVGHNEQFF
TRBV9,-,TRBJ2-1,CASSVLTGASYNEQFF
TRBV7-9,TRBD2,TRBJ2-1,CASSPVRASGRARQFF
TRBV5-6,-,TRBJ1-5,CASSLGTGPNQPQHF
TRBV6-1,-,TRBJ1-4,CASSGRGDLAYNEKLFF
TRBV9,-,TRBJ1-2,CASSAGSGYTF
TRBV28,-,TRBJ2-2,CASRWAGFRVGELFF
TRBV5-1,-,TRBJ1-4,CASSLDRTSSEKLFF
TRBV7-9,-,TRBJ2-1,CASSLGVNDEQFF
TRBV7-9,-,TRBJ1-5,CASSSGVGQPQHF
TRBV27,TRBD2,TRBJ2-2,CASSTFGTSGTGELFF
TRBV7-8,-,TRBJ2-1,CASSLWSDEQFF
TRBV28,-,TRBJ2-6,CASSPRRSGANVLTF
TRBV9,TRBD2,TRBJ2-1,CASSAGLAGNNEQFF
TRBV7-9,-,TRBJ2-1,CASSHIGNEQFF
TRBV5-6,-,TRBJ2-6,CASSPAGAKNVLTF
TRBV7-8,TRBD1,TRBJ2-5,CASSSFGTGQETQYF
TRBV4-1,-,TRBJ2-2,CASSQLEGGWTGELFF
TRBV30,-,TRBJ1-5,CAWNLGQGSQPQHF
TRBV27,TRBD2,TRBJ2-1,CASRAGGPAYEQFF